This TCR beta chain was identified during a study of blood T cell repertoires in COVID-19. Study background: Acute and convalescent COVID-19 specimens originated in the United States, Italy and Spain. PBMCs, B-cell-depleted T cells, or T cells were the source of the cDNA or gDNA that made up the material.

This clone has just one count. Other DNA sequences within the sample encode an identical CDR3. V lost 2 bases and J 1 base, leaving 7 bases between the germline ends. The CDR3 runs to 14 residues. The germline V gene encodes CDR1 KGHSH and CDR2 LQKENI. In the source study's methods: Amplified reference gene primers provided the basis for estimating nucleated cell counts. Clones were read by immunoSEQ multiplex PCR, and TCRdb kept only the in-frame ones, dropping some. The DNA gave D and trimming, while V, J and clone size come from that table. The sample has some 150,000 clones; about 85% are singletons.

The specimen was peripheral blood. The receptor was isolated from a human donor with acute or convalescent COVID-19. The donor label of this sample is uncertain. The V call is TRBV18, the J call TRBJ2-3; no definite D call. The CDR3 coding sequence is TGTGCCAGCTCACCAGGGCTTGGCACAGATACGCAGTATTTT. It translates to CASSPGLGTDTQYF.